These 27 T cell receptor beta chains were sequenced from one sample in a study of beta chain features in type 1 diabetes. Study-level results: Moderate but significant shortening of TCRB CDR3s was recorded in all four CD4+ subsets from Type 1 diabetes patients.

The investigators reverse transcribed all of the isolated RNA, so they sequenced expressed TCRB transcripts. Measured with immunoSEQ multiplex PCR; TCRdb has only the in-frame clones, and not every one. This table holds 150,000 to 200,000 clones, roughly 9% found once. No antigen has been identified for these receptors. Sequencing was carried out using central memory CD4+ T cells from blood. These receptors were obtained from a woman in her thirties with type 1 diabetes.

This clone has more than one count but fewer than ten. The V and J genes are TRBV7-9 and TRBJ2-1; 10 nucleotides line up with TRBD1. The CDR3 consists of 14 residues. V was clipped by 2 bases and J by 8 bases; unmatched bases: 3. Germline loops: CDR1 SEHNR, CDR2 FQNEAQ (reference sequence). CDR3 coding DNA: TGTGCCAGCAGCTTACACGGGACAGGGGATGAGCAGTTCTTC. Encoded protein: CASSLHGTGDEQFF.

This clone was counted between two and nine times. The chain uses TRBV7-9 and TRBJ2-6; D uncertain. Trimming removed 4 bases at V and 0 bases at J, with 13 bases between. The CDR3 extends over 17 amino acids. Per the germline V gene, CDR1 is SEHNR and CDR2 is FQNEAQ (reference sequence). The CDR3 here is CASSSPSDTSGANVLTF. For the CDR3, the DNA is TGTGCCAGCAGCTCCCCCTCTGACACCTCTGGGGCCAACGTCCTGACTTTC.

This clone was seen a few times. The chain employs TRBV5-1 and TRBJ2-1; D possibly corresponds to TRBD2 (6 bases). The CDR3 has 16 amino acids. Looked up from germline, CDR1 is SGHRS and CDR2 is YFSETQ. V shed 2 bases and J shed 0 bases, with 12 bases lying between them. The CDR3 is CASSLRRESSYNEQFF. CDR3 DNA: TGCGCCAGCAGCTTAAGACGGGAGAGCTCCTACAATGAGCAGTTCTTC.

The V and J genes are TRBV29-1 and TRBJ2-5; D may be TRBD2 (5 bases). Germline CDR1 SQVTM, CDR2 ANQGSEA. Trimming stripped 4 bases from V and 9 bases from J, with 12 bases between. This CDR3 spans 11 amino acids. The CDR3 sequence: CSVVRGRAQYF. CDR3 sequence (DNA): TGCAGCGTTGTAAGAGGGCGGGCCCAGTACTTC.

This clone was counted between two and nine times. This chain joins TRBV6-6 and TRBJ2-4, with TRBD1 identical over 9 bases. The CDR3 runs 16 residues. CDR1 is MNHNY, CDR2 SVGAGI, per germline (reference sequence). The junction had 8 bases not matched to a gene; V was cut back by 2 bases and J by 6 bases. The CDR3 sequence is CASSYGTGKFGNIQYF. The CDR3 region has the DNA TGTGCCAGCAGTTACGGGACAGGGAAATTCGGAAACATTCAGTACTTC.

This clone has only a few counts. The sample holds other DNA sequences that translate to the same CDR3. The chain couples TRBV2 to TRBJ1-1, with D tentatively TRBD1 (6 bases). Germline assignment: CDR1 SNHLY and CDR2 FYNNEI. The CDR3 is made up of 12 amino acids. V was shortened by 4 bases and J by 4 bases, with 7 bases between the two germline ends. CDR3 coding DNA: TGTGCCAGCAGTGTCAGGGGCACTGAAGCTTTCTTT. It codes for CASSVRGTEAFF.

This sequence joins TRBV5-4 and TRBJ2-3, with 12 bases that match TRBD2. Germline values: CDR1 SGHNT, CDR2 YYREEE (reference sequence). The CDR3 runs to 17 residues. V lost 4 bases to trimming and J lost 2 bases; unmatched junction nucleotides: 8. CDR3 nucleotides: TGTGCCAGCAGCCACGCTAGCGGGAGGGCCCTCACAGATACGCAGTATTTT. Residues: CASSHASGRALTDTQYF.

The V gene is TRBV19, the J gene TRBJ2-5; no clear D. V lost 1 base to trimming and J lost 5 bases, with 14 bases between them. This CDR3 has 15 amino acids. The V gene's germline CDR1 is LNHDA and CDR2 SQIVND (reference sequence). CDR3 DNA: TGTGCCAGTAGTATAGGGAACAGTATTGCGGAGACCCAGTACTTC. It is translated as CASSIGNSIAETQYF.

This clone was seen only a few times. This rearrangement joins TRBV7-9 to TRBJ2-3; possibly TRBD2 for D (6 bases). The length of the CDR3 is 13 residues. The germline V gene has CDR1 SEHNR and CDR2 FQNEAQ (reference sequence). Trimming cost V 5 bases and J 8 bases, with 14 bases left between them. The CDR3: CASSTRLDGTQYF. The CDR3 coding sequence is TGTGCCAGCAGCACCCGACTAGACGGTACGCAGTATTTT.

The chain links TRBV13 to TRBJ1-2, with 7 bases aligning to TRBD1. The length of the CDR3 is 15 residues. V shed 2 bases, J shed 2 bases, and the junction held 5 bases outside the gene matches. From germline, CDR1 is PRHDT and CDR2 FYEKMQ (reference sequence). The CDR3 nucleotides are TGTGCCAGCAGCTTAATGCAGGGGGTAAACTATGGCTACACCTTC. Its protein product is CASSLMQGVNYGYTF.

CDR3 sequence (DNA): TGTGCCAGCAGCCGAGATGGCGGGATAGCAGATACGCAGTATTTT. It translates to CASSRDGGIADTQYF. This sequence joins TRBV9 and TRBJ2-3, with D perhaps matching TRBD2 (6 bases). The length of the CDR3 is 15 residues. Trimming stripped 4 bases from V and 4 bases from J, with 16 bases between. In germline, CDR1 is SGDLS, CDR2 YYNGEE.

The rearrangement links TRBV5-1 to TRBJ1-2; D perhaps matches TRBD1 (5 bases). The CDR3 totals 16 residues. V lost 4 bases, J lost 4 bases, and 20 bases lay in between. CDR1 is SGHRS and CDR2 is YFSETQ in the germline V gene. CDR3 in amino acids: CASSPTTELGTYGYTF. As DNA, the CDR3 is TGCGCCAGCAGCCCCACGACAGAACTTGGAACCTATGGCTACACCTTC.

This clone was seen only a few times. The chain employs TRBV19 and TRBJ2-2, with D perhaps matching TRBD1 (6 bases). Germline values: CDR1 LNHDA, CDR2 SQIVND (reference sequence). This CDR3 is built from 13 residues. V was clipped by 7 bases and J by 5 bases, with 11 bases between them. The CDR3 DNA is TGTGCCAGTATACAGGGACGGACCGGGGAGCTGTTTTTT. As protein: CASIQGRTGELFF.

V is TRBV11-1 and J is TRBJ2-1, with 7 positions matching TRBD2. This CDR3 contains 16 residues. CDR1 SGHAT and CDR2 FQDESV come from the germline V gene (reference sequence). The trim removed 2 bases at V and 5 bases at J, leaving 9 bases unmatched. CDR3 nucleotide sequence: TGTGCCAGCAGCTTAACCAGGACTAGATTTGACAATGAGCAGTTCTTC. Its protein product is CASSLTRTRFDNEQFF.

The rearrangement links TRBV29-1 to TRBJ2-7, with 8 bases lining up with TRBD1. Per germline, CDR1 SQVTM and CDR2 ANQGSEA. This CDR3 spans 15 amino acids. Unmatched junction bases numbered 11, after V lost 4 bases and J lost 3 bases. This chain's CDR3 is CSVVRGGTGIYEQYF. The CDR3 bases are TGCAGCGTTGTTAGAGGGGGGACAGGAATCTACGAGCAGTACTTC.

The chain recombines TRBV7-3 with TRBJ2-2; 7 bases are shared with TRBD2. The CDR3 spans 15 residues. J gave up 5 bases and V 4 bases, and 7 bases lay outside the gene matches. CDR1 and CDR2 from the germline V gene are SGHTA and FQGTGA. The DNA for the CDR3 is TGTGCCAGCAGCTATGGGGGTAGCGGGACCGGGGAGCTGTTTTTT. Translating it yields CASSYGGSGTGELFF.

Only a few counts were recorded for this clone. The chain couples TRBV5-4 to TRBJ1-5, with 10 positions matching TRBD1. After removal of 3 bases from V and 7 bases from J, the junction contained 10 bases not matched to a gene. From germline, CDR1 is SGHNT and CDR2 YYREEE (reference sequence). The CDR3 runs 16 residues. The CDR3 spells CASSSDPGQGNQPQHF. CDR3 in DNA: TGTGCCAGCAGCTCCGATCCGGGACAGGGGAACCAGCCCCAGCATTTT.

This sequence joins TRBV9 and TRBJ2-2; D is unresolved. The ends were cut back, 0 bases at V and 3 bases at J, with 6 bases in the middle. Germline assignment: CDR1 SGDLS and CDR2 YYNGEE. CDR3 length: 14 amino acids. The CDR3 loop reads CASSVGDHTGELFF. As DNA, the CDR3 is TGTGCCAGCAGCGTAGGCGATCACACCGGGGAGCTGTTTTTT.

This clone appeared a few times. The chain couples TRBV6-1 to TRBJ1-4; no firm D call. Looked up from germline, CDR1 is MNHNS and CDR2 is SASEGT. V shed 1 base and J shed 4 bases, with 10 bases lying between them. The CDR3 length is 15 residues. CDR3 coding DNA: TGTGCCAGCAGTGAAGTTAACGGACTTAATGAAAAACTGTTTTTT. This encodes CASSEVNGLNEKLFF.

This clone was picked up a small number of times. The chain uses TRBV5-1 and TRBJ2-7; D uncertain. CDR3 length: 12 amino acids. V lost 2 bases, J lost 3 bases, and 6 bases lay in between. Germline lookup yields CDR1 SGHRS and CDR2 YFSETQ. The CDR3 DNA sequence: TGCGCCAGCAGCTTTTCGGGCTACGAGCAGTACTTC. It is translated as CASSFSGYEQYF.

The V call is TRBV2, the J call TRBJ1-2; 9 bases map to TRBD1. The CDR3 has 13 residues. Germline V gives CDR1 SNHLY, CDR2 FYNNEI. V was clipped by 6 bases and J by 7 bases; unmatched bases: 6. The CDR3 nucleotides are TGTGCCAGCAGAGAACAGGGGGCGTCTGGCTACACCTTC. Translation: CASREQGASGYTF.

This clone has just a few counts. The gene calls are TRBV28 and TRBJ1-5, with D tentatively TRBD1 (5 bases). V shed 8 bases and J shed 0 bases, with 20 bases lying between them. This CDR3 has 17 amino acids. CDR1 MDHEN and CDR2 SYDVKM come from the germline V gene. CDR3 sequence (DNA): TGTGCCAGCCTGGTTCTTGGGGCCGGAACTAGCAATCAGCCCCAGCATTTT. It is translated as CASLVLGAGTSNQPQHF.

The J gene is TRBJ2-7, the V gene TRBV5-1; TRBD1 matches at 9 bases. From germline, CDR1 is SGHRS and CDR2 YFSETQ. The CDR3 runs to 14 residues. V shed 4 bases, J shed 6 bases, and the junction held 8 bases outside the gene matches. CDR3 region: CASSPDTGGREQYF. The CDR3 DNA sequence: TGCGCCAGCAGCCCAGATACAGGGGGCCGCGAGCAGTACTTC.

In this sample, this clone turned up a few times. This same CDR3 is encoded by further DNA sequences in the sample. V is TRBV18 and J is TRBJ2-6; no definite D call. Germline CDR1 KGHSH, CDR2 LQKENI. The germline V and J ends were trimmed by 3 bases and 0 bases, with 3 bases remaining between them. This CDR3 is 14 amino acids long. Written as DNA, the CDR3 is TGTGCCAGCTCACCCTCCTCTGGGGCCAACGTCCTGACTTTC. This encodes CASSPSSGANVLTF.

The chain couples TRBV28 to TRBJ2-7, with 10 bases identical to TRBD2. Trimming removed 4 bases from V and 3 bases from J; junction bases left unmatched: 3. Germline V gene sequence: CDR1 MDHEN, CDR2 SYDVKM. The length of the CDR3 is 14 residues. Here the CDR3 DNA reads TGTGCCAGCAGTTGGACTAGCGGCAACTACGAGCAGTACTTC. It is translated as CASSWTSGNYEQYF.

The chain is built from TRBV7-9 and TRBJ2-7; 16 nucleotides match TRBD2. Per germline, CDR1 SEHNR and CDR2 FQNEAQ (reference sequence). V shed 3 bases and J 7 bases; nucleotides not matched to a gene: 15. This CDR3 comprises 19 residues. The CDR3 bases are TGTGCCAGCAGCTTGGGACTAGCGGGAGGGCCTGTTCCCCCCGGGGAGCAGTACTTC. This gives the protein CASSLGLAGGPVPPGEQYF.

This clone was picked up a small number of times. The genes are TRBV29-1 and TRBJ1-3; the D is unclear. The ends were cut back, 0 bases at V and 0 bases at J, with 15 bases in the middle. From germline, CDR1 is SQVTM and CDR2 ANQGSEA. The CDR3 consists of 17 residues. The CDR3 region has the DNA TGCAGCGTTGAAGATCTCGGCAGGCAAAGCTCTGGAAACACCATATATTTT. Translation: CSVEDLGRQSSGNTIYF.